Sequencing of this T cell receptor beta chain was carried out in a study of OX40 agonist ivuxolimab in advanced cancers. Turning to the overall study: Ivuxolimab was an agonistic, fully human IgG2 monoclonal antibody directed against OX40 (CD134), a costimulatory receptor. In the dose-escalation cohort, approximately 82% of patients were male, and the mean age was 60 years with a range of roughly 20 to 85. Patients were allowed to have had prior anti-PD-1, anti-PD-L1 or anti-CTLA-4 therapy, and more than 30% of the dose-escalation patients had previously received checkpoint inhibitors. Of the approximately 53 patients in dose escalation, about 19 had hepatocellular carcinoma, some 15 had melanoma, 9 had renal cell carcinoma and 9 had head and neck cancer. The point of sequencing TCRbeta in the periphery was to test whether ivuxolimab changed TCR sequence diversity and drove clonal T-cell expansion. Intravenous ivuxolimab was administered to patients every 2 weeks at six dose levels: 0.01, 0.1, 0.3, 1.5, 3 and 10 mg/kg. The paper reports the monotherapy dose-escalation portion (N = 52 patients) of the phase I ivuxolimab trial. Partial responses occurred in three dose-escalation patients: two with cutaneous melanoma and one with hepatocellular carcinoma.

Genomic DNA was isolated from the sorted cells so that the TCRbeta CDR3 region could be sequenced. The immunoSEQ Assay was used for sequencing of TCRbeta CDR3 regions. The table was pulled from immuneACCESS by TCRdb, which kept in-frame rearrangements only. Such tables lose some clones; where checked, under half of the loss comes from unresolved V genes, and the rest has no known cause. Present in this sample are about 59,000 clones, approximately 80% of which were seen just once. The ten largest clones take up approximately 0.7% of the sample. The investigation overall reported the following: In the 0.1-3.0 mg/kg groups, partial responders were among the patients with the lowest normalized peripheral clonal expansion, particularly in CD8+ T cells. The antigen specificity of the peripheral T cells that underwent clonal expansion was not determined. After ivuxolimab, CD8+ T cells had more expanded clones than CD4+ T cells on average. At doses of 0.1 to 3.0 mg/kg, clonal expansion of both CD4+ and CD8+ T cells in blood was seen between baseline and week 6. Low levels of normalized T-cell clonal expansion were also shown by some nonresponding patients.

For CDR1 and CDR2, the germline V gene (reference sequence) lists LNHDA and SQIVND. The CDR3 starts with the cysteine, ends with the phenylalanine, and has 11 residues. The DNA shown is the 33-base CDR3, in frame from base 1. Between the V and J ends, shortened by 11 bases and 4 bases respectively, the junction contains 11 bases. The trial excluded patients who had a history of autoimmune disease or were on systemic immunosuppression. In every dose cohort, peripheral blood was drawn for TCR sequencing at baseline, cycle 4 day 1, and cycle 7 day 1. The samples were taken from a phase I, first-in-human, multicenter, open-label dose-escalation trial of ivuxolimab. Adults with locally advanced or metastatic melanoma, renal cell, hepatocellular, or head and neck squamous cell carcinoma were enrolled in the trial. CD4+ and CD8+ T cells were sorted separately from peripheral blood before TCR sequencing.

To note about this clone: Its recognized antigen is unknown. No qualities accompany the bases; no much larger clone lies one base away.

The sequence came from an adult with an advanced solid tumor such as melanoma, head and neck, liver or kidney cancer. The rearrangement joined TRBV19 to TRBJ2-5; 5 matching bases give a weak D call of TRBD2. Specimen: CD4+ or CD8+ T cells sorted from blood, collected in a trial of the OX40 agonist ivuxolimab. The CDR3: CAPRGTETQYF. At the DNA level, the sequence is TGTGCCCCCCGGGGTACAGAGACCCAGTACTTC.